This T cell receptor beta chain was sequenced in a study of CD8+ T cells in alopecia areata. For the study at large: The study gave treated patients oral tofacitinib at 5 to 10 mg twice daily. Whole-study results and caveats: Greater clonality was observed in lesional scalp samples, especially alopecia totalis/universalis, versus normal scalp.

The V gene end was trimmed by 0 bases and the J gene end by 4 bases; junction bases not matched to a gene: 7. The CDR3 is 16 residues long. Germline CDR1 and CDR2: GTSNPN and SVGIG (reference sequence). Once RNA had been extracted, it was reverse transcribed into cDNA to act as the sequencing template. The method was immunoSEQ multiplex PCR; TCRdb's version includes in-frame clones alone and lacks a portion of them. The sample yields a few hundred thousand clones, roughly two fifths seen once. On this clone itself: Its specificity is unknown.

Indicated treatment: oral pan-JAK inhibitor, 5-10 mg twice daily. Sampling of alopecia areata patients yielded lesional scalp punch biopsies as well as peripheral blood. This sample comprised CD4+ T cells sorted from blood, obtained around week 30, from a patient treated with tofacitinib. This clonotype was obtained from a human donor with alopecia areata. This chain uses TRBV30 with TRBJ1-5; 9 bases agree with TRBD1. This chain's CDR3 is CAWSVERTGVNQPQHF. Here the CDR3 DNA reads TGTGCCTGGAGTGTTGAAAGGACAGGGGTAAATCAGCCCCAGCATTTT.